This section outlines one T cell receptor beta chain sequence together with its context. This entry is derived from a study of blood T cell repertoires in COVID-19. Original processing notes: Nucleated cell counts were estimated from reference gene primer amplification. The repertoire was sequenced with immunoSEQ multiplex PCR; TCRdb's copy has only in-frame clones and lacks some. V and J calls and clone size follow that table, whereas D and trimming were derived from the DNA. The data hold around 230,000 clones, with roughly 85% observed a single time. The origin of this receptor is a woman aged 70 to 79 with active or convalescent COVID-19. The sample taken for sequencing was peripheral blood.

CDR3 protein: CASSSGQNRVGGAGELFF. The CDR3 nucleotides read TGTGCCAGCAGCTCGGGACAAAACCGGGTCGGAGGCGCCGGGGAGCTGTTTTTT. The rearrangement uses TRBV5-4 and TRBJ2-2; D perhaps matches TRBD1 (6 bases). Germline V gene data show CDR1 as SGHNT and CDR2 as YYREEE (reference sequence). V lost 3 bases and J 6 bases, leaving 24 bases between the germline ends. The CDR3 consists of 18 residues.